Each of the 31 T cell receptor beta chains below was sequenced from the same sample in a study of cytomegalovirus exposure and HLA in healthy donors (dated by TCRdb to about 2017). The library was obtained by the immunoSEQ multiplex PCR assay. In its TCRdb copy, this immuneACCESS table keeps in-frame sequences only and misses some clones. Where compared with another copy, unresolved V genes explain less than half of these, and the others have no known cause. Within this sample are around 60,000 clones, with 85% to 95% of them counted one time only. Approximately 6.4% of the sample is held by the ten biggest clonotypes. The sample taken for sequencing was PBMCs. The origin of the receptors is a young woman in good health and CMV-seropositive.

V gene TRBV27 combines with J gene TRBJ2-1, with 9 nucleotides matching TRBD2. Germline CDR1 and CDR2: MNHEY and SMNVEV (reference sequence). J gave up 5 bases and V 7 bases, and 9 bases lay outside the gene matches. The length of the CDR3 is 15 residues. The CDR3 DNA follows: TGTGCCAGCAAAGAGCTAGCGGGGACCCACAATGAGCAGTTCTTC. Its protein product is CASKELAGTHNEQFF.

This clone was counted once. This rearrangement joins TRBV7-3 to TRBJ1-2, with 9 bases aligning to TRBD1. V shed 4 bases, J shed 4 bases, and the junction held 4 bases outside the gene matches. CDR1 is SGHTA, CDR2 FQGTGA, per germline. The length of the CDR3 is 14 residues. The CDR3 region has the DNA TGTGCCAGCAGCTCCGACAGGGGGAGCTATGGCTACACCTTC. Residues: CASSSDRGSYGYTF.

This rearrangement joins TRBV9 to TRBJ2-2, with TRBD2 identical over 7 bases. CDR1 and CDR2 (germline): SGDLS, YYNGEE. The CDR3 covers 16 residues. V was clipped by 4 bases and J by 5 bases; unmatched bases: 11. CDR3 in amino acids: CASSPSIRRGTGELFF. The CDR3, as DNA: TGTGCCAGCAGCCCCTCTATCCGGCGGGGGACCGGGGAGCTGTTTTTT.

With regard to this clone: The germline gene is not matched at one end of the junction; a read error may be the cause. V usage is TRBV5-6 and J usage is TRBJ2-2; TRBD2 might be the D (5 bases). Germline assignment: CDR1 SGHDT and CDR2 YYEEEE. The CDR3 totals 17 residues. CDR3 bases: TGTGCCAGCAGCCTCGATAGACCGCTTTCGAACACCGGGGAGCTGCTTTTT. Residues: CASSLDRPLSNTGELLF.

The CDR3 DNA follows: TGTGCCAGCAGTGCTCCGGACACCAGCAATCAGCCCCAGCATTTT. Translation gives CASSAPDTSNQPQHF. V and J are TRBV2 and TRBJ1-5; D possibly corresponds to TRBD1 (5 bases). The CDR3 runs to 15 residues. The V and J ends lost 4 bases and 1 base respectively, with 11 bases between them. Germline CDR1 and CDR2: SNHLY and FYNNEI.

The CDR3 spells CASSWRQGEAFF. Written as DNA, the CDR3 is TGTGCCAGCAGCTGGAGACAGGGTGAAGCTTTCTTT. The genes are TRBV7-2 and TRBJ1-1; TRBD1 aligns across 7 bases. Unmatched junction bases numbered 3, after V lost 4 bases and J lost 7 bases. CDR3 length: 12 amino acids. Per germline, CDR1 SGHTA and CDR2 FQGNSA.

The J gene is TRBJ2-1, the V gene TRBV5-6; no definite D call. Trimming took 4 bases from V and 1 from J, leaving 9 bases between them. Germline CDR1 SGHDT, CDR2 YYEEEE. This CDR3 spans 14 amino acids. CDR3 sequence (DNA): TGTGCCAGCAGCCCGAGTCCTTCCTACAATGAGCAGTTCTTC. This codes for CASSPSPSYNEQFF.

The chain joins TRBV6-5 to TRBJ1-6; possible D gene TRBD1, 5 bases. The V end lost 2 bases, the J end lost 8 bases, and 10 bases lay between the germline ends. This CDR3 comprises 14 residues. Germline loops: CDR1 MNHEY, CDR2 SVGAGI. For the CDR3, the DNA is TGTGCCAGCAGTTACGACAGTGAATATTCACCCCTCCACTTT. This sequence encodes CASSYDSEYSPLHF.

The rearrangement joins TRBV9 to TRBJ2-3, with 9 bases lining up with TRBD2. The length of the CDR3 is 16 residues. The ends lost 1 base at V and 4 bases at J; junction bases unmatched: 7. Germline CDR1 is SGDLS and CDR2 is YYNGEE. CDR3 sequence reads: CASSVTSSGTADTQYF. The CDR3 region has the DNA TGTGCCAGCAGCGTAACCTCTAGCGGGACGGCAGATACGCAGTATTTT.

This chain links TRBV7-9 with TRBJ2-7; 13 positions agree with TRBD2. The CDR3 has 17 residues. With 5 bases clipped from V and 0 bases from J, the junction kept 7 bases outside the gene matches. Germline V gene data show CDR1 as SEHNR and CDR2 as FQNEAQ (reference sequence). CDR3 in DNA: TGTGCCAGCAGCCCGCGGACTAGCGGGGGTCCCTCCTACGAGCAGTACTTC. Its protein product is CASSPRTSGGPSYEQYF. The full variable domain, with the rest looked up from reference TRBV7-9 and TRBJ2-7, is DTGVSQNPRHKITKRGQNVTFRCDPISEHNRLYWYRQTLGQGPEFLTYFQNEAQLEKSRLLSDRFSAERPKGSFSTLEIQRTEQGDSAMYLCASSPRTSGGPSYEQYFGPGTRLTVT.

This rearrangement joins TRBV7-8 to TRBJ1-2; 12 positions agree with TRBD1. Germline-derived CDR1 and CDR2 are SGHVS and FQNEAQ. The trim removed 5 bases at V and 1 base at J, leaving 11 bases unmatched. The CDR3 is 18 amino acids. The CDR3 protein is CASSPRDRGLRSNYGYTF. The CDR3 DNA follows: TGTGCCAGCAGCCCCCGGGACAGGGGGCTCCGAAGTAACTATGGCTACACCTTC.

V and J are TRBV28 and TRBJ2-5, with no clear D. V lost 10 bases, J lost 5 bases, and 14 bases lay in between. The CDR3 covers 12 residues. Germline V gene lookup returns CDR1 MDHEN and CDR2 SYDVKM. This CDR3 reads CATRTGGETQYF. The CDR3 bases are TGTGCCACCAGGACGGGTGGGGAGACCCAGTACTTC.

The V call is TRBV4-3, the J call TRBJ1-2; 11 bases are a match to TRBD1. The CDR3 is 16 residues long. Germline-derived CDR1 and CDR2 are LGHNA and YSLEER. The trim removed 1 base at V and 0 bases at J, leaving 1 base unmatched. The CDR3 DNA sequence: TGCGCCAGCAGCCAAGGGGGACAGGGGGCTAACTATGGCTACACCTTC. Amino acid sequence: CASSQGGQGANYGYTF.

The genes are TRBV6-1 and TRBJ2-7, with 9 nucleotides matching TRBD1. This CDR3 spans 15 amino acids. CDR1 MNHNS and CDR2 SASEGT come from the germline V gene. The V and J ends lost 8 bases and 10 bases, in that order; junction bases with no gene match: 18. CDR3 residues: CASAEGQGGIVGQYF. The CDR3 nucleotides are TGTGCCAGCGCCGAGGGACAGGGAGGAATTGTCGGCCAGTACTTC.

This chain uses TRBV28 with TRBJ2-2; the match to TRBD1 covers 7 bases. Losses at the gene ends were 9 bases for V and 6 bases for J; bases not matched to a gene: 7. The CDR3 spans 13 residues. Germline V gene lookup returns CDR1 MDHEN and CDR2 SYDVKM. CDR3 sequence: CASLGTVPGELFF. CDR3 nucleotide sequence: TGTGCCAGTCTCGGGACAGTTCCCGGGGAGCTGTTTTTT.

V and J are TRBV6-5 and TRBJ2-1; TRBD2 agrees at 7 bases. This CDR3 comprises 14 residues. CDR1 and CDR2 (germline): MNHEY, SVGAGI. Losses at the gene ends were 6 bases for V and 8 bases for J; bases not matched to a gene: 10. CDR3 in amino acids: CASSPGGSVDEQFF. In DNA, the CDR3 is TGTGCCAGCAGCCCGGGGGGTAGCGTCGATGAGCAGTTCTTC.

The V call is TRBV6-5, the J call TRBJ2-1; 7 bases line up with TRBD2. The CDR3 consists of 14 residues. The J segment lost 8 bases and the V segment lost 6 bases, leaving 10 bases of the junction unmatched. From germline, CDR1 is MNHEY and CDR2 SVGAGI. CDR3 sequence: CASSPGSGTHEQFF. DNA for the CDR3: TGTGCCAGCAGCCCGGGGAGCGGGACTCATGAGCAGTTCTTC.

This chain links TRBV10-2 with TRBJ2-1; no definite D call. From germline, CDR1 is WSHSY and CDR2 SAAADI. The CDR3 has 11 amino acids. V shed 8 bases and J shed 6 bases, with 8 bases lying between them. Written as DNA, the CDR3 is TGCGCCAGCGCGCAGGCCAATGAGCAGTTCTTC. It is translated as CASAQANEQFF.

The chain uses TRBV6-1 and TRBJ1-2, with D hard to call. Between the trimmed V and J ends, which lost 0 bases and 7 bases, there was a span of 9 bases. Germline V lookup: CDR1 MNHNS, CDR2 SASEGT. CDR3 length: 13 amino acids. CDR3 nucleotide sequence: TGTGCCAGCAGTGAAGCGGGAGTCCCTGGCTACACCTTC. Amino acid sequence: CASSEAGVPGYTF.

As for this clone: The sample contains more than one DNA sequence encoding this CDR3. V usage is TRBV27 and J usage is TRBJ1-5; 7 bases align to TRBD1. The J segment lost 5 bases and the V segment lost 4 bases, leaving 2 bases of the junction unmatched. Germline CDR1 and CDR2: MNHEY and SMNVEV (reference sequence). This CDR3 contains 13 residues. The CDR3 DNA reads as TGTGCCAGCAGTTCGACAGGGTATCAGCCCCAGCATTTT. Protein product: CASSSTGYQPQHF.

The gene calls are TRBV6-4 and TRBJ2-7; 7 bases line up with TRBD2. The CDR3 spans 16 residues. V lost 2 bases, J lost 0 bases, and 7 bases stayed unmatched. Germline CDR1 is MRHNA and CDR2 is SNTAGT. CDR3 residues: CASSDPGRESSYEQYF. The CDR3 region has the DNA TGTGCCAGCAGTGACCCAGGGCGGGAGAGCTCCTACGAGCAGTACTTC.

The chain joins TRBV6-5 to TRBJ2-1, with 11 bases fitting TRBD1. After removal of 6 bases from V and 9 bases from J, the junction contained 7 bases not matched to a gene. Germline loops: CDR1 MNHEY, CDR2 SVGAGI. The CDR3 loop spans 14 amino acids. CDR3: CASRGTGGSREQFF. Here the CDR3 DNA reads TGTGCCAGCAGAGGGACAGGGGGTTCGCGTGAGCAGTTCTTC.

V usage is TRBV29-1 and J usage is TRBJ2-3, with D maybe TRBD2 (5 bases). Trimming took 0 bases from V and 2 from J, leaving 12 bases between them. Germline loops: CDR1 SQVTM, CDR2 ANQGSEA. The CDR3 is 15 residues long. The CDR3 loop reads CSVEDQSGNTDTQYF. CDR3 DNA: TGCAGCGTTGAAGATCAGAGCGGCAACACAGATACGCAGTATTTT.

This chain links TRBV4-3 with TRBJ1-6; D not resolved. The V gene lost 4 bases and the J gene lost 0 bases, with 16 bases spanning the gap. Germline loops: CDR1 LGHNA, CDR2 YSLEER. There are 18 residues in the CDR3. CDR3 DNA: TGCGCCAGCAGCCGATTGAGTCTCCGGAGCTCCTATAATTCACCCCTCCACTTT. Protein sequence: CASSRLSLRSSYNSPLHF.

The J gene is TRBJ2-3, the V gene TRBV30, with 8 bases aligning to TRBD1. The CDR3 totals 14 residues. Looked up from germline, CDR1 is GTSNPN and CDR2 is SVGIG (reference sequence). Trimming removed 2 bases from V and 3 bases from J; junction bases left unmatched: 4. CDR3 DNA sequence: TGTGCCTGGAGTACAGGGGGGATGACAGATACGCAGTATTTT. Protein: CAWSTGGMTDTQYF.

The table lists this clone with a count of one. The identical CDR3 is also encoded by other nucleotide sequences in the sample. The J gene is TRBJ2-7, the V gene TRBV27; 9 bases fit TRBD2. With V trimmed by 4 bases and J by 3 bases, 4 bases remained unmatched. There are 14 residues in the CDR3. Germline CDR1 MNHEY, CDR2 SMNVEV (reference sequence). CDR3 amino acids: CASSSGLAVYEQYF. The CDR3 nucleotides read TGTGCCAGCAGTTCGGGACTAGCAGTCTACGAGCAGTACTTC.

V usage is TRBV28 and J usage is TRBJ1-5; no definite D call. The CDR3 extends over 15 amino acids. Looked up from germline, CDR1 is MDHEN and CDR2 is SYDVKM. The ends were cut back, 1 base at V and 6 bases at J, with 13 bases in the middle. The CDR3 reads CASSLSGSSAQPQHF. CDR3 bases: TGTGCCAGCAGTTTATCGGGTAGTTCAGCTCAGCCCCAGCATTTT.

This chain connects TRBV5-4 to TRBJ2-7; the D gene is possibly TRBD1 (5 bases). Germline CDR1 and CDR2: SGHNT and YYREEE (reference sequence). This CDR3 comprises 13 residues. Trimming pared 7 bases from V and 0 bases from J, leaving 11 bases between. The CDR3 protein is CASSQATSYEQYF. In nucleotides, the CDR3 is TGTGCCAGCTCACAGGCAACCTCCTACGAGCAGTACTTC.

The V and J genes are TRBV9 and TRBJ1-2, with 9 positions matching TRBD1. Trimming at V came to 0 bases and at J to 1 base, leaving 1 base not matched to a gene. Germline V gene lookup returns CDR1 SGDLS and CDR2 YYNGEE. The CDR3 sequence is 15 residues long. The CDR3 nucleotides read TGTGCCAGCAGCGTAGAGGGACAGGGTAACTATGGCTACACCTTC. It encodes CASSVEGQGNYGYTF.

The rearrangement joins TRBV19 to TRBJ2-4; D remains ambiguous. Germline V gene sequence: CDR1 LNHDA, CDR2 SQIVND (reference sequence). Trimming took 9 bases from V and 0 from J, leaving 9 bases between them. The CDR3 is 13 residues long. CDR3 nucleotide sequence: TGTGCCAGCTCACAGCTAGCCAAAAACATTCAGTACTTC. Translated: CASSQLAKNIQYF.

The V call is TRBV5-4, the J call TRBJ2-3; 9 bases align to TRBD2. The CDR3 length is 17 residues. V lost 1 base, J lost 5 bases, and 11 bases stayed unmatched. Germline CDR1 is SGHNT and CDR2 is YYREEE (reference sequence). The CDR3 is CASSLPGGGAVGDTQYF. CDR3 DNA: TGTGCCAGCAGCTTGCCTGGCGGGGGGGCCGTGGGAGATACGCAGTATTTT.